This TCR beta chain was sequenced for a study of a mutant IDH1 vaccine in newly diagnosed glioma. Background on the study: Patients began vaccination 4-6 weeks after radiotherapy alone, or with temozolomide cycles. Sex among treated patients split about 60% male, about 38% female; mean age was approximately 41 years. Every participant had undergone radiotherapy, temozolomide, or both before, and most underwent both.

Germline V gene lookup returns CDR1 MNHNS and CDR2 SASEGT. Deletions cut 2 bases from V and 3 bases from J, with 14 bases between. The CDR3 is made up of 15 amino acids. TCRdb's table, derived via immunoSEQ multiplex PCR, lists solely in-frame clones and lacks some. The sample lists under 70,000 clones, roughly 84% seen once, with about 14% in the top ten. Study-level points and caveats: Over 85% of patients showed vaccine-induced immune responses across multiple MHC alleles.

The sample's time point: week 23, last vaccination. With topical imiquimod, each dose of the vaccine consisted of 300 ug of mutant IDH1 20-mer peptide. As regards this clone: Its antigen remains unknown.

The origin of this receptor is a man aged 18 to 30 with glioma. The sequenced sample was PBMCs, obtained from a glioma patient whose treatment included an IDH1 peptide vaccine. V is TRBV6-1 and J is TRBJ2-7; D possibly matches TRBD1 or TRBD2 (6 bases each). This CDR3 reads CASSEPGGTFYEQYF. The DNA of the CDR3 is TGTGCCAGCAGTGAACCCGGCGGGACATTCTACGAGCAGTACTTC.